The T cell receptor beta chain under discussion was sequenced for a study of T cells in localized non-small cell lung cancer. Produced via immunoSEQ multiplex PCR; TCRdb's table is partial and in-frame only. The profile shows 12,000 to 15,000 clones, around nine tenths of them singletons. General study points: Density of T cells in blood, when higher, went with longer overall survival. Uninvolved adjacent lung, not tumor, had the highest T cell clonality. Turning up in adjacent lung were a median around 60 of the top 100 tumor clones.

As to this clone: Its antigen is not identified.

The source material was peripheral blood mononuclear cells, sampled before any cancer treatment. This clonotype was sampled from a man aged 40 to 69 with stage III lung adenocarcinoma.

CDR3 DNA sequence: TGTGCCAGCAGTTTAGAGAGGGGTCCCTACGAGCAGTACTTC. Translation gives CASSLERGPYEQYF. The rearrangement joins TRBV28 to TRBJ2-7; D assignment may be TRBD1 or TRBD2 (5 bases each). This CDR3 spans 14 amino acids. V lost 2 bases and J 2 bases, leaving 10 bases between the germline ends. Germline V gene sequence: CDR1 MDHEN, CDR2 SYDVKM.